This T cell receptor (beta chain) was captured by sequencing in a study of PD-1 blockade in classical Hodgkin lymphoma. Study overall: Nivolumab dosed at 3 mg/kg went to patients intravenously every 2 weeks. Findings of the study overall: By C4D1, diversity of CD4+ TCRs had risen significantly, whereas that of CD8+ TCRs had not. Patients who responded completely had about the same baseline diversity as newly diagnosed patients.

Relapse was seen in all patients after autologous stem cell transplantation, and brentuximab vedotin exposure was variable. Classifying best responses yielded complete response, partial response or progressive disease. The table lists this clone with a count of one. Its antigen is unknown. Profiled with immunoSEQ multiplex PCR; TCRdb holds only in-frame clones, not every one. The sample has 60,000 or so clones; about 92% are singletons. CDR3 length equals 17 residues. V gave up 1 base and J gave up 4 bases; unmatched junction bases: 8. Germline CDR1 SGHRS, CDR2 YFSETQ. This sequence was found in a human donor with classical Hodgkin lymphoma. This sample comprised peripheral blood mononuclear cells (PBMCs), obtained at baseline. The chain recombines TRBV5-1 with TRBJ2-1; 10 positions match TRBD2. The DNA of the CDR3 is TGCGCCAGCAGCTTGTTGTTTAGCGGGGGGTCGTACAATGAGCAGTTCTTC. This codes for CASSLLFSGGSYNEQFF.